This is a list of T cell receptor beta chains from one sample in a study of shared T cell receptors in the human thymus. Libraries were prepared by immunoSEQ multiplex PCR; TCRdb keeps only in-frame clonotypes and omits some of them. The sample lists almost 550,000 clones, around 78% occurring once. A further study also used this sample, focusing on human thymus T cells.

Sequenced material: thymocytes. All receptors come from a boy younger than two with a congenital heart defect. The CDR3 runs from the conserved cysteine through the conserved F or W. D genes are given only for firm matches. Clone size is not always given. Where it is, it says once, few, many or a class for expanded clones.

CDR3 DNA: TGCAGCGTTGATTGGGTGCTTAGCGGGAAGTCAGATACGCAGTATTTT
CDR3 protein: CSVDWVLSGKSDTQYF
clone size: NA
D gene: TRBD2
V gene: TRBV29-1
J gene: TRBJ2-3

CDR3 DNA: TGTGCTAGTGGGGGACAGGGGAGAGGTGGCTACACCTTC
CDR3 protein: CASGGQGRGGYTF
clone size: NA
D gene: TRBD1
V gene: TRBV12-5
J gene: TRBJ1-2

CDR3 DNA: TGTGCCAGCAGCGCCGTAGATCGGGGACAGGGGTGTGACGAGCAGTACTTC
CDR3 protein: CASSAVDRGQGCDEQYF
clone size: NA
D gene: TRBD1
V gene: TRBV9
J gene: TRBJ2-7

CDR3 DNA: TGTGCCACCAGCAGAGGGGGGACAGTCAGCAATCAGCCCCAGCATTTT
CDR3 protein: CATSRGGTVSNQPQHF
clone size: NA
D gene: TRBD1
V gene: TRBV15
J gene: TRBJ1-5

CDR3 DNA: TGTGCCAGCAACGGACAGAACTCCTACGAGCAGTACTTC
CDR3 protein: CASNGQNSYEQYF
clone size: NA
D gene: NA
V gene: TRBV6-1
J gene: TRBJ2-7

CDR3 DNA: TGTGCCAGCAGCCCTCTTAGGGGAGGTAAGGAGTCCGACACTGAAGCTTTCTTT
CDR3 protein: CASSPLRGGKESDTEAFF
clone size: once
D gene: NA
V gene: TRBV7-9
J gene: TRBJ1-1

CDR3 DNA: TGTGCCATCAGTGGCGTTAGCAATCAGCCCCAGCATTTT
CDR3 protein: CAISGVSNQPQHF
clone size: NA
D gene: NA
V gene: TRBV10-3
J gene: TRBJ1-5

CDR3 DNA: TGTGCCAGCAGCCGACTAGCGGGATACAATGAGCAGTTCTTC
CDR3 protein: CASSRLAGYNEQFF
clone size: NA
D gene: TRBD2
V gene: TRBV14
J gene: TRBJ2-1

CDR3 DNA: TGCGCCAGCAGCTTGGCCGATGAGCGGCGGGGCGAGCAGTACTTC
CDR3 protein: CASSLADERRGEQYF
clone size: NA
D gene: NA
V gene: TRBV5-1
J gene: TRBJ2-7

CDR3 DNA: TGCGCCAGCAGCGCCTCACTAGCGTCCCAAGAGACCCAGTACTTC
CDR3 protein: CASSASLASQETQYF
clone size: NA
D gene: TRBD2
V gene: TRBV5-1
J gene: TRBJ2-5

CDR3 DNA: TGTGCCACCAGCCGAACAGGTAGCAATCAGCCCCAGCATTTT
CDR3 protein: CATSRTGSNQPQHF
clone size: NA
D gene: NA
V gene: TRBV15
J gene: TRBJ1-5

CDR3 DNA: TGTGCCAGCAGCCCAAGGGCAGGCGGGATTGCCTACGAGCAGTACTTC
CDR3 protein: CASSPRAGGIAYEQYF
clone size: NA
D gene: NA
V gene: TRBV7-3
J gene: TRBJ2-7

CDR3 DNA: TGTGCCAGCAGCTTAGTGCCAGGCTACGAGCAGTACTTC
CDR3 protein: CASSLVPGYEQYF
clone size: NA
D gene: NA
V gene: TRBV11-2
J gene: TRBJ2-7

CDR3 DNA: TGTGCCTGGACCTGGAGTTTCGGGAGGGCGCAAGAGACCCAGTACTTC
CDR3 protein: CAWTWSFGRAQETQYF
clone size: NA
D gene: TRBD2
V gene: TRBV30
J gene: TRBJ2-5

CDR3 DNA: TGTGCCAGCAGTTACACAGCGAACACTGAAGCTTTCTTT
CDR3 protein: CASSYTANTEAFF
clone size: NA
D gene: NA
V gene: TRBV27
J gene: TRBJ1-1

CDR3 DNA: TGTGCCAGCTCACCGAAAGACAGGGCCAATCAGCCCCAGCATTTT
CDR3 protein: CASSPKDRANQPQHF
clone size: NA
D gene: TRBD1
V gene: TRBV18
J gene: TRBJ1-5

CDR3 DNA: TGTGCCAGCAGTTCTGGGGACACAGGGGGTGCTTTCTTT
CDR3 protein: CASSSGDTGGAFF
clone size: NA
D gene: TRBD1
V gene: TRBV27
J gene: TRBJ1-1

CDR3 DNA: TGTGCCAGCAGTGAAAACTGGGACAAAACAGGGAAATGTAGCAATCAGCCCCAGCATTTT
CDR3 protein: CASSENWDKTGKCSNQPQHF
clone size: few
D gene: NA
V gene: TRBV6-1
J gene: TRBJ1-5

CDR3 DNA: TGTGCCAGCAGCTTTTCGGACAGCCGGTCGGACACTGAAGCTTTCTTT
CDR3 protein: CASSFSDSRSDTEAFF
clone size: NA
D gene: NA
V gene: TRBV7-3
J gene: TRBJ1-1

CDR3 DNA: TGTGCCAGCAGTTCCCGGGAGGGGCTCTACGAGCAGTACTTC
CDR3 protein: CASSSREGLYEQYF
clone size: NA
D gene: TRBD2
V gene: TRBV27
J gene: TRBJ2-7

CDR3 DNA: TGTGCCAGCAGCAAGGGACTAGCGGGGCCCGGGGAGCTGTTTTTT
CDR3 protein: CASSKGLAGPGELFF
clone size: once
D gene: TRBD2
V gene: TRBV11-3
J gene: TRBJ2-2

CDR3 DNA: TGTGCCAGCTTGACAAAAACTGGGGCCAACGTCCTGACTTTC
CDR3 protein: CASLTKTGANVLTF
clone size: NA
D gene: NA
V gene: TRBV28
J gene: TRBJ2-6

CDR3 DNA: TGCGCCAGCAGCTTGTCGGGAGGAGCAGATACGCAGTATTTT
CDR3 protein: CASSLSGGADTQYF
clone size: NA
D gene: TRBD2
V gene: TRBV5-1
J gene: TRBJ2-3

CDR3 DNA: TGTGCCGAGTCGACAGATAGCACAGATACGCAGTATTTT
CDR3 protein: CAESTDSTDTQYF
clone size: once
D gene: NA
V gene: TRBV11-2
J gene: TRBJ2-3

CDR3 DNA: TGTGCCAGCAGCGTAGCCCCGACTAGCGGGAGGGGAAATGAGCAGTTCTTC
CDR3 protein: CASSVAPTSGRGNEQFF
clone size: once
D gene: TRBD2
V gene: TRBV9
J gene: TRBJ2-1

CDR3 DNA: TGTGCCAGCAGCCAAGATCAGGATCAGCCCCAGCATTTT
CDR3 protein: CASSQDQDQPQHF
clone size: NA
D gene: NA
V gene: TRBV4-2
J gene: TRBJ1-5

CDR3 DNA: TGCGCCAGCAGCCATCGGATTAGCGGGCTGTACAATGAGCAGTTCTTC
CDR3 protein: CASSHRISGLYNEQFF
clone size: NA
D gene: TRBD2
V gene: TRBV4-1
J gene: TRBJ2-1

CDR3 DNA: TGTGCCAGCTGTCGGGAGTCGTACAATGAGCAGTTCTTC
CDR3 protein: CASCRESYNEQFF
clone size: NA
D gene: NA
V gene: TRBV7-9
J gene: TRBJ2-1

CDR3 DNA: TGTGCCAGCAGTGGACCGGGACAGGGGGCCGGTCAGCCCCAGCATTTT
CDR3 protein: CASSGPGQGAGQPQHF
clone size: NA
D gene: TRBD1
V gene: TRBV6-1
J gene: TRBJ1-5

CDR3 DNA: TGTGCCAGCAGTCTAGCGGGAGAAGAGGAGACCCAGTACTTC
CDR3 protein: CASSLAGEEETQYF
clone size: NA
D gene: TRBD2
V gene: TRBV6-5
J gene: TRBJ2-5

CDR3 DNA: TGTGCCACCAGCAGGATCCCTCGACAGGGGGCGCGAAATGAGCAGTTCTTC
CDR3 protein: CATSRIPRQGARNEQFF
clone size: NA
D gene: TRBD1
V gene: TRBV15
J gene: TRBJ2-1

CDR3 DNA: TGCAGCGTTCCCCGGGGGAAAAACACTGAAGCTTTCTTT
CDR3 protein: CSVPRGKNTEAFF
clone size: NA
D gene: NA
V gene: TRBV29-1
J gene: TRBJ1-1